This T cell receptor (beta chain) stems from a study of cytomegalovirus exposure and HLA in healthy donors. As to this clone: The antigen is unknown.

The study, taken as a whole, reports: In an earlier analysis, most TCR beta V segments were productive about 87% or about 30% of the time. Investigators reported about 160 TCR beta chains as tied to cytomegalovirus. Sequencing depth roughly uniform across donors was assumed in presence/absence analyses. Later analysis placed DRB1 highest and HLA-C lowest in TCR association rates, which differed by HLA locus.

The PCR was carried out with 60 Vbeta primers and 13 Jbeta primers. Produced via immunoSEQ multiplex PCR; TCRdb's table is partial and in-frame only. The data show over 70,000 clones, around four fifths seen once. V shed 1 base, J shed 5 bases, and the junction held 7 bases outside the gene matches. Germline V gene lookup returns CDR1 SGHNT and CDR2 YYREEE (reference sequence). CDR3 size: 15 residues. The specimen sequenced was PBMCs. The TCR comes from a male donor in good health and CMV-seropositive. This chain joins TRBV5-4 and TRBJ2-5; 8 bases fit TRBD1. The CDR3 reads CASSLPGQGSETQYF. CDR3 nucleotides: TGTGCCAGCAGCTTGCCTGGACAGGGCAGCGAGACCCAGTACTTC.